This T cell receptor beta chain was identified during a study of tumor-infiltrating lymphocytes in localized non-small cell lung cancer. Study context: The cohort mixed smokers and never-smokers, several histologies, and some post-neoadjuvant-chemotherapy samples.

Regarding this clone: Antigen specificity is unknown. A junction end diverges from the germline sequence, so it may reflect a read error.

Study conclusions and caveats: Higher tumor T cell infiltration than in uninvolved lung was supported by TCRbeta sequencing. Available tissue quantity limited TCR sequencing to a patient subset. Each assay used a separate piece of the same tissue.

The CDR3 length is 14 residues. Germline V gives CDR1 KGHSH, CDR2 LQKENI. Produced via immunoSEQ multiplex PCR; TCRdb's table is partial and in-frame only. The profile covers about 12,000 clones, with approximately 83% appearing a single time and roughly 3.7% taken by the ten largest. V usage is TRBV18 and J usage is TRBJ2-2, with D perhaps TRBD2 (5 bases). The receptor was isolated from a human donor with non-small cell lung cancer. Input material: uninvolved lung tissue not adjacent to the tumor. DNA for the CDR3: TGTGCCAGCTCAGCACCTACTAGGGCCGGGGAGCTGTTTTTT. Translation: CASSAPTRAGELFF. The variable domain in full, with the rest retrieved from reference TRBV18 and TRBJ2-2, is NAGVMQNPRHLVRRRGQEARLRCSPMKGHSHVYWYRQLPEEGLKFMVYLQKENIIDESGMPKERFSAEFPKEGPSILRIQQVVRGDSAAYFCASSAPTRAGELFFGEGSRLTVL.